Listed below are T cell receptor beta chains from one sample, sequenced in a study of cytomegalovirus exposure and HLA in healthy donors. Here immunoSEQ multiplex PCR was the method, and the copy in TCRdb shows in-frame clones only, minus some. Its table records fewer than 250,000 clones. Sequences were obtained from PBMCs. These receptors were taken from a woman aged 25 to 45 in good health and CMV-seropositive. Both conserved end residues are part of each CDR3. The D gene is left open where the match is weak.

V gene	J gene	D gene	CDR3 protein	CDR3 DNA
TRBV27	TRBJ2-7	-	CASSYGNQNEQYF	TGTGCCAGCAGTTACGGGAATCAGAACGAGCAGTACTTC
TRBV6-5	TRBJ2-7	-	CASSYEQGGFYEQYF	TGTGCCAGCAGTTACGAGCAGGGAGGATTCTACGAGCAGTACTTC
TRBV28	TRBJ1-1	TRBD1	CASNDWTGANTEAFF	TGTGCCAGCAACGATTGGACAGGGGCGAACACTGAAGCTTTCTTT
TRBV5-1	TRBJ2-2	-	CASSLQTGELFF	TGCGCCAGCAGCTTGCAAACCGGGGAGCTGTTTTTT
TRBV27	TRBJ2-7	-	CASSSSGTWGPEQYF	TGTGCCAGCAGTTCATCCGGGACTTGGGGTCCCGAGCAGTACTTC
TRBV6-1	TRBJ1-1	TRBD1	CASSRQGAGNTEAFF	TGTGCCAGCAGTCGACAGGGGGCTGGGAACACTGAAGCTTTCTTT
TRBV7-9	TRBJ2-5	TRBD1	CASSLRRGLGTQYF	TGTGCCAGCAGCTTAAGAAGGGGGCTCGGGACCCAGTACTTC
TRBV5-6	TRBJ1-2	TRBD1	CASSRDSGNYGYTF	TGTGCCAGCAGCAGGGACAGCGGTAACTATGGCTACACCTTC
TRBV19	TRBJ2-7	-	CASSVTSSGSYEQYF	TGTGCCAGTAGTGTCACTAGCAGTGGCTCCTACGAGCAGTACTTC
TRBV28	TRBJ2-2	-	CASGGHMNTGELFF	TGTGCCAGCGGCGGGCACATGAACACCGGGGAGCTGTTTTTT
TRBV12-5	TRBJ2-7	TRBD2	CASGLTHLAGGLYEQYF	TGTGCTAGTGGTTTGACCCACTTGGCGGGGGGCCTCTACGAGCAGTACTTC
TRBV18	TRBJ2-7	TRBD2	CASSPPSGSSYEQYF	TGTGCCAGCTCACCACCGAGCGGGAGCTCCTACGAGCAGTACTTC
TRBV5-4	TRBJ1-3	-	CASSLDSSGNTIYF	TGTGCCAGCAGCTTGGATAGCTCTGGAAACACCATATATTTT
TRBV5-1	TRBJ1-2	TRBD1	CASSFGFSGTDGYTF	TGCGCCAGCAGCTTCGGATTCTCCGGGACAGATGGCTACACCTTC
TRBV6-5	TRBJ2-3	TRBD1	CASSYGQGETDTQYF	TGTGCCAGCAGTTACGGCCAGGGGGAAACAGATACGCAGTATTTT
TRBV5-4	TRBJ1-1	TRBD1	CASSFGQGASEAFF	TGTGCCAGCAGTTTCGGACAGGGGGCTTCTGAAGCTTTCTTT
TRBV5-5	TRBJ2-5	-	CASSGGLQETQYF	TGTGCCAGCAGCGGGGGCCTACAAGAGACCCAGTACTTC
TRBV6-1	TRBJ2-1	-	CASREGFFNEQFF	TGTGCCAGCAGGGAGGGCTTTTTCAATGAGCAGTTCTTC
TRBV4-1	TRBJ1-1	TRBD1	CASRRTGEDTEAFF	TGCGCCAGCAGGAGGACAGGGGAGGACACTGAAGCTTTCTTT
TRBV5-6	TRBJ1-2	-	CASSLPTFQGYGYTF	TGTGCCAGCAGCTTGCCGACCTTCCAGGGGTATGGCTACACCTTC
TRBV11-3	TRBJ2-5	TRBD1	CASSYGTGDDQETQYF	TGTGCCAGCAGCTACGGGACAGGGGACGACCAAGAGACCCAGTACTTC
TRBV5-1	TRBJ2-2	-	CASSLALGGPGELFF	TGCGCCAGCAGCTTGGCCTTGGGGGGGCCCGGGGAGCTGTTTTTT
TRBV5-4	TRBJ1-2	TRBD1	CGFVGQGLYGYTF	TGTGGGTTCGTTGGACAGGGACTCTATGGCTACACCTTC
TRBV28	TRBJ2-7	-	CASSGGPVEQYF	TGTGCCAGCAGTGGGGGCCCGGTAGAGCAGTACTTC
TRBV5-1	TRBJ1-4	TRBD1	CASSRTGQGAEGEKLFF	TGCGCCAGCAGCCGAACCGGACAGGGGGCTGAGGGTGAAAAACTGTTTTTT
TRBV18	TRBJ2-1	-	CASSLSAGLYNEQFF	TGTGCCAGCTCCCTCTCCGCGGGATTGTACAATGAGCAGTTCTTC
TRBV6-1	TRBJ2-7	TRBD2	CASSEFPSTSGSYEQYF	TGTGCCAGCAGTGAATTTCCGTCCACTAGCGGGAGCTACGAGCAGTACTTC
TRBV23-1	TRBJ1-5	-	CASSQVPQDNQPQHF	TGCGCCAGCAGTCAGGTCCCCCAGGATAATCAGCCCCAGCATTTT
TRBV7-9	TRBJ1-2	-	CASSLDPGIDYGYTF	TGTGCCAGCAGCTTAGATCCGGGTATCGACTATGGCTACACCTTC